The 5 T cell receptor beta chains reported below all come from one sample, sequenced in a study of cytomegalovirus exposure and HLA in healthy donors. It was with 60 Vbeta and 13 Jbeta primers that the PCR ran. Using immunoSEQ multiplex PCR, the repertoire was profiled, and TCRdb retains in-frame clones only, with some absent. Recorded here are just under 90,000 clones; the top ten clones represent less than 7%. The sample consisted of PBMCs. The receptors stem from a girl between 10 and 17 years old in good health and CMV-seropositive.

The chain carries TRBV6-5 and TRBJ2-3; D is possibly TRBD2 (7 bases). The CDR3 is 14 residues long. V was cut by 8 bases and J by 3 bases, with 15 bases left in between. Germline-derived CDR1 and CDR2 are MNHEY and SVGAGI. The chain's CDR3 is CASARGATTDTQYF. The CDR3 DNA reads as TGTGCCAGCGCCCGGGGGGCAACAACAGATACGCAGTATTTT.

The V call is TRBV27, the J call TRBJ2-7; D is possibly TRBD2 (5 bases). The CDR3 consists of 13 residues. The germline V and J ends were trimmed by 8 bases and 4 bases, with 15 bases remaining between them. From germline, CDR1 is MNHEY and CDR2 SMNVEV (reference sequence). CDR3 residues: CASALASLYEQYF. For the CDR3, the DNA is TGTGCCAGCGCATTAGCGAGTCTGTACGAGCAGTACTTC.

J is TRBJ2-2 and V is TRBV30; D might be TRBD2 (6 bases). The CDR3 consists of 13 residues. Looked up from germline, CDR1 is GTSNPN and CDR2 is SVGIG (reference sequence). As DNA, the CDR3 is TGTGTAATGCGGGGACCGAACACCGGGGAGCTGTTTTTT. Translation gives CVMRGPNTGELFF.

The chain is built from TRBV7-3 and TRBJ1-5; 8 nucleotides agree with TRBD1. The CDR3 consists of 13 residues. The junction had 2 bases not matched to a gene; V was cut back by 4 bases and J by 6 bases. Germline V lookup: CDR1 SGHTA, CDR2 FQGTGA. DNA of the CDR3: TGTGCCAGCAGCTCAGGACAGGGTCAGCCCCAGCATTTT. Protein sequence: CASSSGQGQPQHF.

The V gene is TRBV11-2, the J gene TRBJ2-7, with D perhaps TRBD1 (6 bases). V lost 0 bases, J lost 4 bases, and 7 bases lay in between. Germline V gene data show CDR1 as SGHAT and CDR2 as FQNNGV. CDR3 size: 13 residues. The DNA for the CDR3 is TGTGCCAGCAGCTTAGATCAGGGGTACGAGCAGTACTTC. Translating gives CASSLDQGYEQYF.